Listed here are 18 T cell receptor beta chains from one sample, sequenced in a study of human T cells and chemical hapten exposure. TCRdb reanalysed the RACE reads using MiXCR and keeps one entry per CDR3 protein. The sample includes 350,000 to 400,000 distinct CDR3 sequences, more than 5% of them seen just once. As to time point: patch test 2, 6 weeks after DPC sensitization. Treatment denoted: therapeutic diphenylcyclopropenone sensitization with weekly scalp DPC. The specimen was whole blood, collected in connection with sensitization to the hapten diphenylcyclopropenone (DPC). The receptors shown here come from a woman aged 18-35 years with alopecia areata. Some clones in this sample may be carry-over from other donors' samples.

This clonotype was seen at least ten times. This rearrangement joins TRBV6-6 to TRBJ1-2; the match to TRBD1 covers 7 bases. The CDR3 spans 14 residues. The germline gives CDR1 MNHNY, CDR2 SVGAGI (reference sequence). V was pared by 5 bases and J by 7 bases, with 10 bases of the junction left unmatched. The CDR3 sequence: CASSPETGRTGYTF. DNA for the CDR3: TGTGCCAGCAGTCCCGAGACAGGGAGGACTGGCTACACCTTC.

The J gene is TRBJ2-7, the V gene TRBV27, with D unresolved. The CDR3 runs 17 residues. With 3 bases removed from V and 6 bases from J, the gap between germline ends came to 24 bases. Germline values: CDR1 MNHEY, CDR2 SMNVEV (reference sequence). DNA for the CDR3: TGTGCCAGCAGTTTCCTGGTGGGGAAAACGGGCGGCATCGAGCAGTACTTC. The encoded protein is CASSFLVGKTGGIEQYF.

This chain uses TRBV4-3 with TRBJ2-2, with TRBD1 matching over 7 bases. CDR3 length equals 15 residues. Germline V gene sequence: CDR1 LGHNA, CDR2 YSLEER. Trimming took 6 bases from V and 3 from J; bases not matched to a gene: 7. DNA of the CDR3: TGCGCCAGCAGACGCGTACAGGGGCACACCGGGGAGCTGTTTTTT. Translating gives CASRRVQGHTGELFF.

This clonotype was observed a few times. The rearrangement links TRBV2 to TRBJ1-2, with D uncertain. From germline, CDR1 is SNHLY and CDR2 FYNNEI. CDR3 length: 16 residues. Trimming left V 0 bases short and J 3 bases short, with 14 bases between. This chain's CDR3 is CASSEALLGSDYGYTF. CDR3 nucleotides: TGTGCCAGCAGTGAAGCGCTCTTAGGGAGCGACTATGGCTACACCTTC.

This clonotype occurred many times. J is TRBJ1-2 and V is TRBV5-4; D is ambiguous. The V gene's germline CDR1 is SGHNT and CDR2 YYREEE (reference sequence). The length of the CDR3 is 15 residues. Between the trimmed V and J ends, which lost 4 bases and 0 bases, there was a span of 13 bases. CDR3 sequence reads: CASSPGGLANYGYTF. CDR3 nucleotides: TGTGCCAGCAGCCCTGGCGGTCTAGCTAACTATGGCTACACCTTC.

This CDR3 reads CAIRSGANTGELFF. The CDR3 DNA is TGTGCCATCAGGAGCGGGGCTAACACCGGGGAGCTGTTTTTT. The chain employs TRBV10-3 and TRBJ2-2; TRBD2 matches at 7 bases. There are 14 residues in the CDR3. The germline V gene encodes CDR1 ENHRY and CDR2 SYGVKD. With V trimmed by 6 bases and J by 2 bases, 3 bases remained unmatched.

This clonotype came up many times. This chain connects TRBV20-1 to TRBJ2-7; D might be TRBD1 (5 bases). V was clipped by 6 bases and J by 4 bases, with 22 bases between them. The CDR3 covers 15 residues. Per germline, CDR1 DFQATT and CDR2 SNEGSKA (reference sequence). The CDR3 loop is CSAPLRQGFFYEQYF. The DNA of the CDR3 is TGCAGTGCCCCCCTCCGGCAGGGCTTTTTTTACGAGCAGTACTTC.

This clonotype was seen a handful of times. This rearrangement joins TRBV12-3 or TRBV12-4 to TRBJ2-2; unclear D gene. Trimming left V 3 bases short and J 6 bases short, with 2 bases between. The CDR3 covers 11 residues. CDR3 DNA: TGTGCCAGCAGTTTTTCCGGGGAGCTGTTTTTT. Residues: CASSFSGELFF.

The sample holds many counts of this clonotype. The rearrangement links TRBV28 to TRBJ2-2; no firm D call. Germline V gene lookup returns CDR1 MDHEN and CDR2 SYDVKM. The CDR3 is 13 amino acids. Trimming removed 3 bases from V and 5 bases from J, with 7 bases in between. In DNA form, the CDR3 reads TGTGCCAGCAGTTTCCATTCAACCGGGGAGCTGTTTTTT. This encodes CASSFHSTGELFF. The full variable domain, rest sourced from reference TRBV28 and TRBJ2-2, is DVKVTQSSRYLVKRTGEKVFLECVQDMDHENMFWYRQDPGLGLRLIYFSYDVKMKEKGDIPEGYSVSREKKERFSLILESASTNQTSMYLCASSFHSTGELFFGEGSRLTVL.

This clonotype was recorded a few times. The chain uses TRBV23-1 and TRBJ2-7, with D unclear. TRBV23-1 has ORF status, its function being uncertain. The CDR3 length is 13 residues. Trimming took off 0 bases at V and 3 bases at J, with 6 bases between the two ends. The CDR3 nucleotides are TGCGCCAGCAGTCAATCGCCCAGCTACGAGCAGTACTTC. Amino acids: CASSQSPSYEQYF.

This clonotype was seen many times. This chain joins TRBV10-3 and TRBJ1-1; 10 nucleotides align to TRBD1. CDR1 and CDR2 (germline): ENHRY, SYGVKD. V dropped 6 bases and J dropped 7; count of bases not matched to a gene: 11. The CDR3 runs to 15 residues. The DNA for the CDR3 is TGTGCCATCAGGCCGGGACAGGGGTATTTGGGTGAAGCTTTCTTT. It codes for CAIRPGQGYLGEAFF.

This clonotype has at least ten counts. The gene calls are TRBV29-1 and TRBJ2-2; D ambiguous. The CDR3 is 15 residues long. In germline, CDR1 is SQVTM, CDR2 ANQGSEA. Trimming left V 2 bases short and J 0 bases short, with 10 bases between. The CDR3 sequence: CSVETGIPNTGELFF. In DNA form, the CDR3 reads TGCAGCGTTGAAACGGGCATCCCGAACACCGGGGAGCTGTTTTTT.

This clonotype was seen more than once but under ten times. This chain connects TRBV25-1 to TRBJ2-1; a possible D gene is TRBD1 (7 bases). This CDR3 comprises 17 residues. Trimming removed 8 bases from V and 4 bases from J, with 24 bases in between. Per the germline V gene, CDR1 is MGHDK and CDR2 is SYGVNS. The CDR3 nucleotides are TGTGCCAGCTCGCCGGGACAGTCGACGGGGGTGTACAATGAGCAGTTCTTC. Translation gives CASSPGQSTGVYNEQFF.

The chain is built from TRBV10-3 and TRBJ1-5; perhaps TRBD1 as D (5 bases). Germline V lookup: CDR1 ENHRY, CDR2 SYGVKD. V was clipped by 3 bases and J by 5 bases, with 17 bases between them. The CDR3 loop spans 16 amino acids. In DNA form, the CDR3 reads TGTGCCATCAGTGACCCGGGACGCCAAGGGGATCAGCCCCAGCATTTT. This gives the protein CAISDPGRQGDQPQHF.

The table lists this clonotype with many counts. The chain uses TRBV20-1 and TRBJ1-1; D call uncertain. CDR3 length: 11 amino acids. Germline V gene lookup returns CDR1 DFQATT and CDR2 SNEGSKA (reference sequence). V gave up 3 bases and J gave up 7 bases, with 9 bases separating them. This CDR3 is CSASGRLEAFF. As DNA, the CDR3 is TGCAGTGCTAGCGGCCGGCTTGAAGCTTTCTTT.

This clonotype has a count of ten or more. V is TRBV29-1 and J is TRBJ1-2; possible D gene TRBD1, 6 bases. This CDR3 contains 14 residues. Germline-derived CDR1 and CDR2 are SQVTM and ANQGSEA. Trimming stripped 3 bases from V and 5 bases from J, with 16 bases between. The CDR3 DNA follows: TGCAGCGTTGAGGCAGGGGTGGTTCCTTATGGCTACACCTTC. It specifies CSVEAGVVPYGYTF.

This clonotype has a handful of counts. The V call is TRBV5-4, the J call TRBJ1-1, with D possibly being TRBD1 (6 bases). V was trimmed by 4 bases and J by 1 base, leaving 14 bases between them. The germline gives CDR1 SGHNT, CDR2 YYREEE (reference sequence). CDR3 length: 15 residues. CDR3 in DNA: TGTGCCAGCAGCCGGGGGGGCGGCCAGAACACTGAAGCTTTCTTT. This translates into CASSRGGGQNTEAFF.

This clonotype was recorded at least ten times. The chain combines TRBV6-5 with TRBJ2-3, with D perhaps matching TRBD1 (6 bases). The CDR3 runs 15 residues. Trimming shortened V by 2 bases and J by 2 bases, and 11 bases separated the two germline ends. The germline V gene has CDR1 MNHEY and CDR2 SVGAGI. CDR3 DNA sequence: TGTGCCAGCAGTTACGCAGGGGTCGCCACAGATACGCAGTATTTT. Amino acid sequence: CASSYAGVATDTQYF.